This T cell receptor beta chain was sequenced during a study of blood T cell repertoires in COVID-19. As for the study in general: Acute and convalescent COVID-19 samples came from the United States, Italy and Spain. The cDNA or gDNA used as material had been derived from T cells, B-cell-depleted T cells, or PBMCs.

The CDR3 consists of 19 residues. Germline CDR1 is MDHEN and CDR2 is SYDVKM. Unmatched junction bases numbered 21, after V lost 6 bases and J lost 3 bases. Adults between roughly 18 and 89 years of age took part from fewer than 30 US areas. Methods used by the authors: From reference gene primer amplification, estimates of nucleated cell counts were derived. Sequenced by immunoSEQ multiplex PCR; TCRdb stores in-frame clones only, minus some. V, J and clone size were drawn from that table, and D and trimming were deduced from the DNA. Of some 200,000 clones in the sample, around 87% were seen once. The chain recombines TRBV28 with TRBJ2-7, with 9 positions matching TRBD2. This TCR was sampled from a man between 25 and 39 years old in a cohort exposed to, infected with or recovered from COVID-19 (not recorded which). The sequencing input was PBMCs or T cells enriched from blood (not recorded which). The CDR3 DNA reads as TGTGCCAGCAGCCCCATCGCGGGCGGGCGGGAGGGTCTCGGCTACGAGCAGTACTTC. Translated, it gives CASSPIAGGREGLGYEQYF.